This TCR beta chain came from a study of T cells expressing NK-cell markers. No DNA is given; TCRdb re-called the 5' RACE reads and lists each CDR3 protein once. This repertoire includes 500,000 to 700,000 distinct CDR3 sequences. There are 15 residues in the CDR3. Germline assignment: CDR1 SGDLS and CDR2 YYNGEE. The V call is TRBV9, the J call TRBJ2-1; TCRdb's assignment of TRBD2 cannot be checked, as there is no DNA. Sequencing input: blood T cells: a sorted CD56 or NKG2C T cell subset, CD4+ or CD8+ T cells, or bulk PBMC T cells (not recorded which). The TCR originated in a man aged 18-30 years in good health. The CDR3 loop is CASSDGLARYNEQFF.